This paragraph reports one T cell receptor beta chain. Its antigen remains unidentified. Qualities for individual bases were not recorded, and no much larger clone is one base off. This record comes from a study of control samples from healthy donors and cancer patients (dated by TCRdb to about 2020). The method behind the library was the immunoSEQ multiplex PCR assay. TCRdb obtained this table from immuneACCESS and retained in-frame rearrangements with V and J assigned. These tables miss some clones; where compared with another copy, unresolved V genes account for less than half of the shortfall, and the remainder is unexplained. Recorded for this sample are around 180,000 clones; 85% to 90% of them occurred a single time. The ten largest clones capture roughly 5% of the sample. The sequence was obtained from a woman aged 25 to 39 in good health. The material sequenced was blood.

The DNA sequence is as follows: TGTGCCAGTAGTATCGGAGACATCGACTACGAGCAGTACGTC. Translated, this is CASSIGDIDYEQYV. This receptor chain uses TRBV19 and TRBJ2-7; the D gene assignment is ambiguous. At the junction V is shortened by 3 bases and J by 3 bases, with 12 bases in between. CDR1 and CDR2 (LNHDA, SQIVND) derive from the germline V gene (reference sequence). The cysteine opens and the valine closes a CDR3 of 14 amino acids. The kept DNA is CDR3 alone, 42 bases in frame from the first base.